The rows below give T cell receptor beta chains drawn from one sample of a study of blood T cell repertoires in COVID-19. Clones were read by immunoSEQ multiplex PCR, and TCRdb kept only the in-frame ones, dropping some. The sample yields around 100,000 clones, 80% to 90% seen once. Sequencing was carried out using peripheral blood. Every receptor here comes from a human donor in a cohort sampled during active COVID-19. The CDR3 runs from the conserved cysteine through the conserved F or W. Each record gives: J gene, clone size, CDR3 length, V gene, D gene, CDR3 protein, CDR3 DNA. A D gene is named only where the DNA matches it firmly. Expanded clones get a size class; other rows say once, few or many, or leave the size out.

>TRBJ1-2|NA|11|TRBV5-6|NA
CASSSSSGYTF
TGTGCCAGCAGCTCGTCCTCGGGCTACACCTTC
>TRBJ1-5|NA|16|TRBV6-6|TRBD1
CASIRQGADGNQPQHF
TGTGCCAGCATCAGACAGGGGGCAGATGGAAATCAGCCCCAGCATTTT
>TRBJ1-1|NA|14|TRBV15|NA
CATSRGGRETEAFF
TGTGCCACCAGCAGAGGGGGGCGCGAGACTGAAGCTTTCTTT
>TRBJ2-7|NA|17|TRBV10-2|TRBD2
CASSGLAGGQHSYEQYF
TGCGCCAGCAGTGGACTAGCGGGGGGTCAGCACTCCTACGAGCAGTACTTC
>TRBJ2-5|once|15|TRBV28|NA
CASSLSGVGQETQYF
TGTGCCAGCAGTTTATCGGGGGTAGGGCAAGAGACCCAGTACTTC
>TRBJ2-1|once|15|TRBV29-1|NA
CSVEVGGAVYNEQFF
TGCAGCGTTGAAGTGGGGGGGGCAGTCTACAATGAGCAGTTCTTC
>TRBJ2-3|NA|16|TRBV9|TRBD2
CASSVATAGGSGTQYF
TGTGCCAGCAGCGTAGCTACGGCGGGAGGGTCGGGTACGCAGTATTTT
>TRBJ2-7|NA|17|TRBV6-2/TRBV6-3|NA
CASSYPEAELTGYEQYF
TGTGCCAGCAGTTACCCCGAGGCGGAGCTTACGGGTTACGAGCAGTACTTC
>TRBJ1-4|NA|13|TRBV6-5|NA
CASSQIQGEKLFF
TGTGCCAGCAGTCAAATTCAGGGGGAAAAACTGTTTTTT
>TRBJ1-3|NA|13|TRBV5-6|TRBD1
CASSSTGVNTIYF
TGTGCCAGCAGCTCGACAGGGGTAAACACCATATATTTT
>TRBJ1-5|NA|15|TRBV18|NA
CASSPLTGSNQPQHF
TGTGCCAGCTCACCACTCACAGGTAGCAATCAGCCCCAGCATTTT
>TRBJ2-7|NA|17|TRBV5-5|TRBD1
CASSLVHRGPHTYEQYF
TGTGCCAGCAGCTTGGTTCACAGGGGTCCTCATACCTACGAGCAGTACTTC
>TRBJ1-3|NA|16|TRBV21-1|NA
CASRNTGVSSGNTIYF
TGTGCCAGCAGGAATACAGGGGTCAGCTCTGGAAACACCATATATTTT
>TRBJ1-4|few|16|TRBV7-9|TRBD1
CASSLGTGDPNEKLFF
TGTGCCAGCAGCTTAGGGACAGGGGACCCTAATGAAAAACTGTTTTTT
>TRBJ1-2|once|13|TRBV12-3/TRBV12-4|NA
CASSRERNYGYTF
TGTGCCAGCAGCCGAGAGAGGAACTATGGCTACACCTTC
>TRBJ1-1|NA|16|TRBV19|TRBD1
CASSIGNRDRVTEAFF
TGTGCCAGTAGTATAGGGAATAGGGACAGGGTCACTGAAGCTTTCTTT
>TRBJ2-5|NA|13|TRBV11-2|NA
CASSFSFAETQYF
TGTGCCAGCAGCTTTAGCTTTGCAGAGACCCAGTACTTC
>TRBJ1-6|NA|15|TRBV6-1|NA
CASSDQQVYNSPLHF
TGTGCCAGCAGTGATCAACAGGTTTATAATTCACCCCTCCACTTT
>TRBJ1-2|NA|15|TRBV29-1|TRBD1
CSVEGTGGMNYGYTF
TGCAGCGTTGAAGGGACAGGGGGGATGAACTATGGCTACACCTTC
>TRBJ2-1|NA|13|TRBV29-1|NA
CSALTSSYNEQFF
TGCAGCGCGCTTACCAGCTCCTACAATGAGCAGTTCTTC
>TRBJ2-7|NA|14|TRBV18|TRBD2
CASSSTSGRDEQYF
TGTGCCAGCTCATCGACTAGCGGGAGGGACGAGCAGTACTTC
>TRBJ2-2|NA|15|TRBV6-2/TRBV6-3|TRBD2
CASSYSGTNTGELFF
TGTGCCAGCAGTTACAGCGGGACGAACACCGGGGAGCTGTTTTTT
>TRBJ1-4|NA|13|TRBV30|NA
CAWSLGVPEKLFF
TGTGCCTGGAGCTTAGGAGTTCCGGAAAAACTGTTTTTT
>TRBJ2-7|NA|15|TRBV27|NA
CASRPGLLSSYEQYF
TGTGCCAGCAGGCCGGGACTTCTAAGCTCCTACGAGCAGTACTTC
>TRBJ1-5|NA|13|TRBV29-1|NA
CSALDSQNQPQHF
TGCAGCGCCCTGGACAGCCAAAATCAGCCCCAGCATTTT
>TRBJ1-6|once|15|TRBV7-9|NA
CASSLESTVNSPLHF
TGTGCCAGCAGCTTAGAGTCGACAGTCAATTCACCCCTCCACTTT
>TRBJ2-7|NA|15|TRBV7-8|NA
CASSLIRDKSYEQYF
TGTGCCAGCAGCTTGATCCGGGACAAGTCCTACGAGCAGTACTTC
>TRBJ1-1|NA|17|TRBV9|NA
CASSVGQGYAMNTEAFF
TGTGCCAGCAGCGTAGGCCAGGGGTATGCAATGAACACTGAAGCTTTCTTT
>TRBJ2-1|NA|12|TRBV3-1/TRBV3-2|TRBD1
CATTGEYNEQFF
TGTGCCACGACAGGGGAGTACAATGAGCAGTTCTTC
>TRBJ2-3|once|14|TRBV27|NA
CASSTIGATDTQYF
TGTGCCAGCAGTACGATTGGGGCGACAGATACGCAGTATTTT
>TRBJ1-2|NA|13|TRBV7-6|TRBD1
CASSLGTGVGYTF
TGTGCCAGCAGCTTAGGGACAGGGGTTGGCTACACCTTC
>TRBJ1-4|NA|17|TRBV6-2/TRBV6-3|NA
CASSYPRFPVRDEKLFF
TGTGCCAGCAGTTACCCTCGGTTTCCGGTCAGGGATGAAAAACTGTTTTTT
>TRBJ2-2|NA|13|TRBV6-6|NA
CASSRDWEGELFF
TGTGCCAGCAGCCGGGACTGGGAGGGGGAGCTGTTTTTT
>TRBJ2-1|NA|15|TRBV11-1|TRBD2
CASSFREGTYNEQFF
TGTGCCAGCAGCTTCCGGGAGGGAACCTACAATGAGCAGTTCTTC
>TRBJ2-1|NA|16|TRBV5-1|NA
CASSLMGQGSLNKQFF
TGCGCCAGCAGCTTGATGGGCCAGGGATCCCTCAATAAGCAGTTCTTC
>TRBJ2-3|NA|13|TRBV6-5|NA
CASSITGTDTQYF
TGTGCCAGCAGTATCACAGGGACAGATACGCAGTATTTT
>TRBJ2-3|NA|16|TRBV7-8|TRBD1
CASSLLMTGNADTQYF
TGTGCCAGCAGCCTCCTAATGACAGGGAATGCAGATACGCAGTATTTT
>TRBJ2-5|NA|15|TRBV5-1|NA
CASSLDPGTRETQYF
TGCGCCAGCAGCTTGGACCCCGGGACACGGGAGACCCAGTACTTC
>TRBJ1-2|NA|13|TRBV6-2/TRBV6-3|NA
CASSYHMAYGYTF
TGTGCCAGCAGTTATCATATGGCCTATGGCTACACCTTC
>TRBJ1-1|once|15|TRBV5-1|TRBD1
CASSLGGQGATEAFF
TGCGCCAGCAGCTTGGGGGGACAGGGGGCTACTGAAGCTTTCTTT
>TRBJ1-4|NA|15|TRBV25-1|TRBD1
CASSDTGTGNEKLFF
TGTGCCAGCAGTGATACCGGGACAGGAAATGAAAAACTGTTTTTT
>TRBJ1-2|NA|15|TRBV11-2|NA
CASSLIGSLGYGYTF
TGTGCCAGCAGCTTAATCGGGTCTCTTGGCTATGGCTACACCTTC
>TRBJ1-2|once|15|TRBV10-2|TRBD1
CASSLAPDRGLGYTF
TGCGCCAGCAGCCTTGCCCCGGACAGGGGGCTTGGCTACACCTTC
>TRBJ1-2|NA|13|TRBV5-1|NA
CASSLEPTYGYTF
TGCGCCAGCAGCTTAGAGCCGACTTATGGCTACACCTTC
>TRBJ2-3|NA|13|TRBV5-1|NA
CASSSPREDTQYF
TGCGCCAGCAGCAGCCCCAGGGAAGATACGCAGTATTTT
>TRBJ1-1|NA|14|TRBV19|TRBD1
CASSHQGGNTEAFF
TGTGCCAGTAGTCACCAGGGGGGGAACACTGAAGCTTTCTTT
>TRBJ2-3|NA|15|TRBV30|NA
CAWSSLQGHSDTQYF
TGTGCCTGGAGCAGTTTGCAGGGTCATTCAGATACGCAGTATTTT
>TRBJ1-5|NA|21|TRBV28|NA
CASSLPGSRGGGWRGNQPQHF
TGTGCCAGCAGTTTACCCGGTTCTAGAGGGGGTGGATGGAGAGGCAATCAGCCCCAGCATTTT
>TRBJ1-5|few|15|TRBV10-1|TRBD1
CASRPGQGSYQPQHF
TGCGCCAGCAGGCCGGGACAGGGGTCGTATCAGCCCCAGCATTTT
>TRBJ1-1|NA|14|TRBV7-8|NA
CASKRGGADTEAFF
TGTGCCAGCAAAAGGGGGGGCGCGGACACTGAAGCTTTCTTT
>TRBJ2-5|NA|19|TRBV7-2|TRBD2
CASSLALGTSGKASETQYF
TGTGCCAGCAGCTTAGCGCTTGGAACTAGCGGGAAAGCCTCAGAGACCCAGTACTTC